A selection of T cell receptor beta chains follows, all from one sample in a study of cytomegalovirus exposure and HLA in healthy donors. The repertoire was sequenced with immunoSEQ multiplex PCR; TCRdb's copy has only in-frame clones and lacks some. This table has about 180,000 clones, around 77% appearing once. What was sequenced was PBMCs. These TCRs come from a man in his 60s in good health and CMV-seronegative. CDR3s leave out the opening cysteine and the closing phenylalanine or tryptophan.

TRBV7-3,TRBJ2-1,ASRNDAGSYNEQF
TRBV4-3,TRBJ2-1,ASSQGGSGLNYNEQF
TRBV5-1,TRBJ2-1,ASSLDSSYNEQF
TRBV4-2,TRBJ2-7,ASSQEETGVYEQY
TRBV5-1,TRBJ1-2,ASSRHRDNYGYT
TRBV19,TRBJ2-5,ASNRPGQETQY
TRBV7-2,TRBJ2-7,ASSLDLGSGPYEQY
TRBV7-8,TRBJ2-5,ASSLIRETQY
TRBV2,TRBJ1-3,ASRGVRSAGNTIY
TRBV19,TRBJ1-5,ASSIGRTGVEQPQH
TRBV7-6,TRBJ2-2,ASSPGTSPGELF
TRBV9,TRBJ2-7,ASSPLMQGISYEQY
TRBV19,TRBJ2-4,ASSMQGLAKNIQY
TRBV30,TRBJ1-1,AWSRDTEAF
TRBV30,TRBJ2-7,AWAGDEQY
TRBV6-6,TRBJ2-5,ASSWGQGAETQY
TRBV2,TRBJ2-7,ASSDLAGFYEQY
TRBV6-1,TRBJ2-5,ASSKDRVLETQY
TRBV18,TRBJ1-1,ASSPWGRGNTEAF
TRBV18,TRBJ1-4,ASSPIYSQTGGPNEKLF
TRBV27,TRBJ2-7,ASRLGLGVEQY
TRBV2,TRBJ2-7,ASSGGQGESWVEQY